These 20 T cell receptor beta chains were all obtained from the same sample, sequenced in a study of T-cell reconstitution after alpha-beta-depleted transplantation in children (dated by TCRdb to 2016 to 2018). Libraries were constructed by PCR. Sequenced on an Illumina HiSeq 2500. TCR library preparation used molecular barcoding, with unique molecular identifiers applied to normalize quantification of the TCRbeta repertoire. TCRdb cleaned the public reads at Q25 with fastp, built clones with MiXCR and kept in-frame beta chains. Here each entry gathers all rows of one CDR3 protein and keeps the most common genes and DNA. The sample table contains 400,000 to 450,000 distinct CDR3 sequences; only one count was recorded for about 40% of them. Clones ranked in the top ten supply under 35% of the sample. The intended sense of this specimen's treatment or condition label: allogeneic hematopoietic cell transplantation with graft depleted of TCRalphabeta T cells and CD19 B cells.

The sample in question was PBMCs, obtained before TCRalphabeta/CD19-depleted stem cell transplant. The receptors originated from a girl aged 2-10 years with aplastic anemia, due to receive a stem cell transplant.

V and J are TRBV12-3 or TRBV12-4 and TRBJ2-5; 8 bases line up with TRBD1. Trimming cost V 6 bases and J 4 bases; bases outside gene matches: 10. This CDR3 has 15 amino acids. The CDR3 region has the DNA TGTGCCAGCAGCCAAGGGACAGGCATCACAGAGACCCAGTACTTC. Amino acids: CASSQGTGITETQYF.

This clonotype was recorded only once. This chain links TRBV7-6 with TRBJ2-3; D may be TRBD1 (6 bases). The CDR3 covers 13 residues. Germline CDR1 SGHVS, CDR2 FNYEAQ. The V end lost 8 bases, the J end lost 4 bases, and 13 bases lay between the germline ends. The CDR3 coding sequence is TGTGCCAGCGGGAAACAGGGAGCAGATACGCAGTATTTT. Amino acid sequence: CASGKQGADTQYF.

Many counts were recorded for this clonotype. Written as DNA, the CDR3 is TGTGCCAGCAGTTTGGGGGGAGGGGATGGCAATGAGCAGTTCTTC. Encoded protein: CASSLGGGDGNEQFF. The J gene is TRBJ2-1, the V gene TRBV12-3 or TRBV12-4; TRBD2 agrees at 7 bases. With 3 bases clipped from V and 6 bases from J, the junction kept 8 bases outside the gene matches. The CDR3 consists of 15 residues.

This chain joins TRBV28 and TRBJ1-5; 8 bases match TRBD1. V lost 2 bases to trimming and J lost 9 bases; unmatched junction nucleotides: 6. The CDR3 extends over 14 amino acids. CDR1 is MDHEN, CDR2 SYDVKM, per germline. For the CDR3, the DNA is TGTGCCAGCAGTTTAGCGACAGGGGTCGGGCCCCAGCATTTT. Its translation is CASSLATGVGPQHF.

The rearrangement uses TRBV6-4 and TRBJ2-7; 13 bases fit TRBD2. This CDR3 is 19 amino acids long. The V and J ends lost 5 bases and 5 bases, in that order; junction bases with no gene match: 18. Per germline, CDR1 MRHNA and CDR2 SNTAGT. The chain's CDR3 is CASSTGLAGPAGLLDEQYF. The CDR3 DNA reads as TGTGCCAGCAGTACGGGACTAGCGGGACCCGCGGGCCTTTTGGACGAGCAGTACTTC.

The chain joins TRBV5-4 to TRBJ2-5; D might be TRBD1 or TRBD2, each matching 6 bases. There are 16 residues in the CDR3. Trimming removed 3 bases at V and 4 bases at J, with 19 bases between. Germline loops: CDR1 SGHNT, CDR2 YYREEE (reference sequence). CDR3 protein: CASSWGGTKRGETQYF. The CDR3 DNA is TGTGCCAGCAGCTGGGGCGGGACAAAACGCGGAGAGACCCAGTACTTC.

The chain combines TRBV9 with TRBJ2-2; 8 bases align to TRBD2. Germline CDR1 and CDR2: SGDLS and YYNGEE. V lost 0 bases to trimming and J lost 7 bases; unmatched junction nucleotides: 8. The CDR3 sequence is 16 residues long. The CDR3 protein is CASSVAGSGMSGELFF. CDR3 sequence (DNA): TGTGCCAGCAGCGTAGCCGGTAGCGGGATGAGCGGGGAGCTGTTTTTT.

This rearrangement joins TRBV20-1 to TRBJ2-7; 9 bases agree with TRBD2. In germline, CDR1 is DFQATT, CDR2 SNEGSKA (reference sequence). Unmatched junction bases numbered 10, after V lost 4 bases and J lost 3 bases. CDR3 length: 15 residues. CDR3 nucleotide sequence: TGCAGTGCTACATCGGGTAGCGGGAGTGACTACGAGCAGTACTTC. Translating it yields CSATSGSGSDYEQYF.

At least ten counts were recorded for this clonotype. The CDR3 DNA sequence: TGCGCCAGCACCAAACCACAGGCGTCCGAGCAGTTCTTC. Encoded protein: CASTKPQASEQFF. The genes are TRBV10-2 and TRBJ2-1; D is perhaps TRBD1 (5 bases). CDR1 WSHSY and CDR2 SAAADI come from the germline V gene. V was trimmed by 7 bases and J by 10 bases, leaving 17 bases between them. There are 13 residues in the CDR3.

The chain joins TRBV20-1 to TRBJ2-7; 8 bases align to TRBD2. V shed 3 bases, J shed 6 bases, and the junction held 7 bases outside the gene matches. From germline, CDR1 is DFQATT and CDR2 SNEGSKA (reference sequence). CDR3 length equals 13 residues. The chain's CDR3 is CSASGLATSEQYF. The CDR3, as DNA: TGCAGTGCTAGTGGACTAGCAACGTCCGAGCAGTACTTC.

This clonotype was observed at least ten times. The gene calls are TRBV29-1 and TRBJ2-1; D possibly corresponds to TRBD2 (6 bases). Germline V gives CDR1 SQVTM, CDR2 ANQGSEA. Trimming shortened V by 5 bases and J by 7 bases, and 21 bases separated the two germline ends. This CDR3 comprises 15 residues. The CDR3 coding sequence is TGCAGCGTTCCGTCCACCGGGGGAGTGAGGAATGAGCAGTTCTTC. This gives the protein CSVPSTGGVRNEQFF.

This chain connects TRBV7-8 to TRBJ2-1; 8 positions match TRBD2. V lost 5 bases to trimming and J lost 7 bases; unmatched junction nucleotides: 13. CDR1 and CDR2 from the germline V gene are SGHVS and FQNEAQ. CDR3 size: 16 residues. CDR3: CASSGPERRGANEQFF. CDR3 nucleotides: TGTGCCAGCAGCGGCCCCGAGCGGCGGGGGGCTAATGAGCAGTTCTTC.

The chain has TRBV7-9 and TRBJ2-7; maybe TRBD2 (6 bases). This CDR3 contains 15 residues. Germline V gene sequence: CDR1 SEHNR, CDR2 FQNEAQ (reference sequence). Trimming took 8 bases from V and 2 from J, leaving 19 bases between them. CDR3 residues: CASEMEGGPTYEQYF. The CDR3 DNA reads as TGTGCCAGCGAAATGGAGGGCGGGCCAACCTACGAGCAGTACTTC.

The chain recombines TRBV7-8 with TRBJ2-4, with 12 bases lining up with TRBD2. V was clipped by 1 base and J by 6 bases; unmatched bases: 4. Per the germline V gene, CDR1 is SGHVS and CDR2 is FQNEAQ. The CDR3 covers 16 residues. The CDR3 DNA reads as TGTGCCAGCAGCTTAGATGGACTAGCGGGGCTAAACATTCAGTACTTC. It is translated as CASSLDGLAGLNIQYF.

The chain recombines TRBV9 with TRBJ2-1; D ambiguous. The V and J ends lost 4 bases and 10 bases respectively, with 21 bases between them. CDR1 is SGDLS, CDR2 YYNGEE, per germline. The CDR3 loop spans 15 amino acids. DNA for the CDR3: TGTGCCAGCAGCTCAACATCCGGGCCGAAGACGGAGCAGTTCTTC. It encodes CASSSTSGPKTEQFF.

The CDR3 nucleotides read TGCAGTGCTAGAGCGACTAGCGGGAGAACCTACGAGCAGTACTTC. It codes for CSARATSGRTYEQYF. The V call is TRBV20-1, the J call TRBJ2-7, with 12 bases fitting TRBD2. The CDR3 totals 15 residues. CDR1 is DFQATT and CDR2 is SNEGSKA in the germline V gene (reference sequence). V dropped 1 base and J dropped 2; count of bases not matched to a gene: 3.

The V gene is TRBV20-1, the J gene TRBJ1-4; 11 positions agree with TRBD1. CDR1 DFQATT and CDR2 SNEGSKA come from the germline V gene (reference sequence). Trimming took 0 bases from V and 15 from J; bases not matched to a gene: 12. CDR3 length: 15 residues. The CDR3 protein is CSARDTGQGAGKVFF. The CDR3 coding sequence is TGCAGTGCTAGAGATACAGGACAGGGGGCCGGAAAGGTGTTTTTT.

This chain connects TRBV18 to TRBJ2-3; TRBD2 is a possible D gene (7 bases). The germline V gene has CDR1 KGHSH and CDR2 LQKENI. The CDR3 length is 15 residues. The germline V and J ends were trimmed by 3 bases and 0 bases, with 10 bases remaining between them. The DNA for the CDR3 is TGTGCCAGCTCACCCACGGGGGGCAGCACAGATACGCAGTATTTT. Amino acid sequence: CASSPTGGSTDTQYF.

This chain joins TRBV5-6 and TRBJ2-7; TRBD2 matches at 14 bases. Germline CDR1 and CDR2: SGHDT and YYEEEE. The V gene end was trimmed by 5 bases and the J gene end by 0 bases; junction bases not matched to a gene: 10. The CDR3 contains 18 residues. The CDR3 coding sequence is TGTGCCAGCAGTCTCCCGACTAGCGGGAGGGGGAGCTCCTACGAGCAGTACTTC. It specifies CASSLPTSGRGSSYEQYF.

V usage is TRBV7-9 and J usage is TRBJ2-3; D unresolved. In germline, CDR1 is SEHNR, CDR2 FQNEAQ (reference sequence). The CDR3 runs to 16 residues. Trimming left V 8 bases short and J 0 bases short, with 18 bases between. CDR3 in DNA: TGTGCCAGCGGTTCCCCGAGGACGGCTAGCACAGATACGCAGTATTTT. This codes for CASGSPRTASTDTQYF.